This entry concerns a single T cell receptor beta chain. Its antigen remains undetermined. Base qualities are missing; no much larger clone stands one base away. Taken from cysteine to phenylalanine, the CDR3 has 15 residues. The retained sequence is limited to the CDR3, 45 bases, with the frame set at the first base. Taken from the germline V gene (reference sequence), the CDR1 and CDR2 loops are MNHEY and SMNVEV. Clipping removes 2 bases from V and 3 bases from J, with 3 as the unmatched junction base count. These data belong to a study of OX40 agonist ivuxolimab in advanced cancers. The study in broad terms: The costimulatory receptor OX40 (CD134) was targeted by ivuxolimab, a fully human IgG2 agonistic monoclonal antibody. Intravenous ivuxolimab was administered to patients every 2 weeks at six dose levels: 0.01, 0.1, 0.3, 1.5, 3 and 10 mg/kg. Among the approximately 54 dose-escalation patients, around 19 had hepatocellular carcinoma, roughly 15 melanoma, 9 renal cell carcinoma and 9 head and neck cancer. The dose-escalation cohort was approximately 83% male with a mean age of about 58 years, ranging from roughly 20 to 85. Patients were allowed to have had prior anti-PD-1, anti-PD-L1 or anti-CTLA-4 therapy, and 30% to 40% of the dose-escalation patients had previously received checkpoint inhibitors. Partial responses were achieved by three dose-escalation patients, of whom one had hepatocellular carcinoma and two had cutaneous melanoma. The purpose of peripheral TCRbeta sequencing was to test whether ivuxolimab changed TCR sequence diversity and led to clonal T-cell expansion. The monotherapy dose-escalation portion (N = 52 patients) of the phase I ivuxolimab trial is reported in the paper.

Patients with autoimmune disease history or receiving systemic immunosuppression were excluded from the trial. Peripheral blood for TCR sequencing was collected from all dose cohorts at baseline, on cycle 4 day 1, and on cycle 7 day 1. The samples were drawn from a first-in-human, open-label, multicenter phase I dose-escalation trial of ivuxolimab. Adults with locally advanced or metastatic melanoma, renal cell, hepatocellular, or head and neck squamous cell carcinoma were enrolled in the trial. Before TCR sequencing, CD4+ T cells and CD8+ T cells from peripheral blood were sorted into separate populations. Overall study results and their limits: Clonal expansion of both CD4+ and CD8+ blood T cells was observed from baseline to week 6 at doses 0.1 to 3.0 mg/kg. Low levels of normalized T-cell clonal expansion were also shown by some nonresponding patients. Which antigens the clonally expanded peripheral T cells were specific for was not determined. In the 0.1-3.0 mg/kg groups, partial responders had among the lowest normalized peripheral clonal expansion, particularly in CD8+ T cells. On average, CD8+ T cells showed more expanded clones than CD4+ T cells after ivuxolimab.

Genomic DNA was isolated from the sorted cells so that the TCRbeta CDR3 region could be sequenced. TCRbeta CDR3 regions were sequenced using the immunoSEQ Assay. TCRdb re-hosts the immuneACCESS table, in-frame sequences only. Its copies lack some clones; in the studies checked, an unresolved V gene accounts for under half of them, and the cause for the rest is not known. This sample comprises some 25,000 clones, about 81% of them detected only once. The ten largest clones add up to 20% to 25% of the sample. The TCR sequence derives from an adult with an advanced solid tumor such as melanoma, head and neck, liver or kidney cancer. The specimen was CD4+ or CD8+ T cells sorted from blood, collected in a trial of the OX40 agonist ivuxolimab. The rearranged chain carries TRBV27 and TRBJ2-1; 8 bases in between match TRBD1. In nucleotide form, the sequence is TGTGCCAGCAGTTTAGGACAGGGTCGCTACAATGAGCAGTTCTTC. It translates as CASSLGQGRYNEQFF.